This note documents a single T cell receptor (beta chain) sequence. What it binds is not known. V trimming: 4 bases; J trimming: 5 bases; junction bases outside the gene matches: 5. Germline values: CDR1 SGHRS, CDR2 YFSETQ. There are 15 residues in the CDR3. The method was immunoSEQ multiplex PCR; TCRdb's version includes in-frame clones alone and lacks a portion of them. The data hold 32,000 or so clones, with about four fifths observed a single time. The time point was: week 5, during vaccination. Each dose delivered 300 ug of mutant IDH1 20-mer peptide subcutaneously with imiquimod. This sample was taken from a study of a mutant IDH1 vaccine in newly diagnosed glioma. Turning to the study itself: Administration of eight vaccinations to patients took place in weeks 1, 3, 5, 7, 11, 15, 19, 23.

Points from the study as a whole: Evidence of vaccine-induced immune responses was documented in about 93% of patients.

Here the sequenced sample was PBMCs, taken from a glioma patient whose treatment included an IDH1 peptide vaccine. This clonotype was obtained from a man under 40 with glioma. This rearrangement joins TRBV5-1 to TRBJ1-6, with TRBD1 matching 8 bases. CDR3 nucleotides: TGCGCCAGCAGCCCAGACAGGGGCGATAATTCACCCCTCCACTTT. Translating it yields CASSPDRGDNSPLHF.